The sequence of this T cell receptor (beta chain) was determined in a study of CD8 T cells in ankylosing spondylitis. This clonotype was recorded only once. Its antigen is as yet unknown. The study, taken as a whole, reports: Characteristic of ankylosing spondylitis blood, it appeared, was a TCR beta motif comprising eight highly homologous variants. Disease-linked clones bore a CD8+ phenotype and were relatively rare in peripheral blood. The study looked at matched synovial fluid samples from ankylosing spondylitis patients. Disease-linked clones were reported to be significantly enriched there.

This CDR3 is built from 14 residues. The V and J ends lost 5 bases and 3 bases respectively, with 13 bases between them. The V gene's germline CDR1 is MGHRA and CDR2 YSYEKL. Making the TCR beta libraries involved quantitative 5'-RACE with molecular barcodes. One entry per CDR3 protein, called by TCRdb with MiXCR from the 5' RACE reads. This table holds about 150,000 distinct CDR3 sequences, around 43% found once. The chain joins TRBV4-1 to TRBJ1-1, with D possibly TRBD1 on 5 matching bases. This sequence originates from a male donor with ankylosing spondylitis. Sequencing was carried out using synovial fluid, either unsorted or a sorted T cell fraction (not recorded which). CDR3 in DNA: TGCGCCAGCAGCTACCTTTGGGGGTACACTGAAGCTTTCTTT. Its protein is CASSYLWGYTEAFF.